This passage covers 4 T cell receptor beta chains from one sample sequenced in a study of identical twins (dated by TCRdb to about 2016). Library method: 5' RACE. Sequencing was performed on an Illumina HiSeq 2000. TCRdb ran its own pipeline on the public reads, namely fastp trimming at Q25 and MiXCR clone calling, and kept in-frame beta chains. Entries that share a CDR3 protein sequence are merged under the most common genes and DNA. The sample yields about 530,000 distinct CDR3 sequences; under 25% were counted once. The top ten clones comprise about 0.48% of the sample. The data also belong to a second study, concerning yellow fever vaccine responses in identical twins.

Sequencing was carried out using CD4+ T cells sorted from blood. The receptors derive from a woman under 30 in good health.

The chain joins TRBV6-2 or TRBV6-3 to TRBJ2-7; 7 positions agree with TRBD2. The CDR3 spans 15 residues. The V and J ends lost 6 bases and 8 bases, in that order; junction bases with no gene match: 16. CDR1 and CDR2 from the germline V gene are MNHEY and SVGEGT. The CDR3 nucleotides read TGTGCCAGCAGACTACTGGTGGGAGGGAGTTTGAAGCAGTACTTC. It codes for CASRLLVGGSLKQYF.

The rearrangement joins TRBV7-8 to TRBJ2-1, with D perhaps matching TRBD1 or TRBD2 (5 bases each). Germline CDR1 SGHVS, CDR2 FQNEAQ. This CDR3 spans 16 amino acids. Trimming pared 2 bases from V and 6 bases from J, leaving 17 bases between. CDR3 protein: CASSLSRAKGLNEQFF. The DNA of the CDR3 is TGTGCCAGCAGCTTATCGAGGGCTAAGGGGCTCAATGAGCAGTTCTTC. Drawing the rest from reference TRBV7-8 and TRBJ2-1, the complete variable domain is GAGVSQSPRYKVAKRGQDVALRCDPISGHVSLFWYQQALGQGPEFLTYFQNEAQLDKSGLPSDRFFAERPEGSVSTLKIQRTQQEDSAVYLCASSLSRAKGLNEQFFGPGTRLTVL.

The table lists this clonotype with a few counts. The chain has TRBV4-1 and TRBJ2-7, with D possibly being TRBD1 (6 bases). This CDR3 has 14 residues. The germline V and J ends were trimmed by 4 bases and 4 bases, with 14 bases remaining between them. CDR1 is MGHRA and CDR2 is YSYEKL in the germline V gene. The CDR3 DNA sequence: TGCGCCAGCAGCCCCGATGGACAGATTTACGAGCAGTACTTC. Its translation is CASSPDGQIYEQYF.

The chain uses TRBV12-3 or TRBV12-4 and TRBJ2-7, with D unclear. Between the trimmed V and J ends, which lost 4 bases and 0 bases, there was a span of 7 bases. There are 13 residues in the CDR3. CDR3: CASSSDDSYEQYV. CDR3 DNA sequence: TGTGCCAGCAGTTCCGACGACTCCTACGAGCAGTACGTC.